This passage covers 27 T cell receptor beta chains from one sample sequenced in a study of spatial heterogeneity in lung cancer. Study-wide results and limits: Counts of expanded intratumoral alpha and beta TCRs tracked tumor mutation counts.

No antigens are known for them. Time point: sample taken at primary tumor resection. TCRdb processed the 5' RACE reads anew with MiXCR; each CDR3 protein has one entry. The sample lists about 17,000 distinct CDR3 sequences; under 7% were seen once. Material: lung tumor tissue, obtained at surgery. The receptors shown here come from a male donor with early-stage non-small cell lung cancer.

The rearrangement joins TRBV12-3 or TRBV12-4 to TRBJ2-5, with D possibly matching TRBD2 (6 bases). Trimming cost V 8 bases and J 2 bases, with 12 bases left between them. The CDR3 covers 13 residues. The CDR3 protein is CASGTGGQETQYF. The CDR3 DNA reads TGTGCCAGCGGAACCGGGGGACAAGAGACCCAGTACTTC.

The V gene is TRBV20-1, the J gene TRBJ1-1; maybe TRBD1 (5 bases). This CDR3 comprises 13 residues. Trimming left V 2 bases short and J 3 bases short, with 10 bases between. Per germline, CDR1 DFQATT and CDR2 SNEGSKA (reference sequence). This CDR3 reads CSARRGADTEAFF. For the CDR3, the DNA is TGCAGTGCTAGAAGAGGGGCCGACACTGAAGCTTTCTTT.

Relative to its sample, this clonotype is medium-sized. The rearrangement uses TRBV7-6 and TRBJ2-1; the D is unclear. Germline V gene data show CDR1 as SGHVS and CDR2 as FNYEAQ. Deletions cut 3 bases from V and 0 bases from J, with 9 bases between. The CDR3 loop spans 15 amino acids. Here the CDR3 reads CASSFRSSSYNEQFF. The DNA for the CDR3 is TGTGCCAGCAGCTTTCGGTCAAGCTCCTACAATGAGCAGTTCTTC.

This clonotype was counted many times. The chain has TRBV6-2 or TRBV6-3 and TRBJ2-5, with 11 bases fitting TRBD1. The CDR3 is 14 amino acids. V trimming: 5 bases; J trimming: 4 bases; junction bases outside the gene matches: 3. Germline values: CDR1 MNHEY, CDR2 SVGEGT. CDR3 sequence: CASSRGTGGETQYF. The CDR3 DNA reads as TGTGCCAGCAGTCGCGGGACAGGGGGAGAGACCCAGTACTTC.

The rearrangement joins TRBV6-2 or TRBV6-3 to TRBJ2-7; a weak D match, TRBD2 (5 bases). The V end was cut by 2 bases, the J end by 0 bases, with 20 bases between. The germline V gene has CDR1 MNHEY and CDR2 SVGEGT. The CDR3 covers 18 residues. CDR3 sequence: CASSYPRGSPTLSYEQYF. The CDR3 nucleotides are TGTGCCAGCAGTTACCCTCGGGGTAGCCCAACCCTCTCCTACGAGCAGTACTTC.

This clonotype is labeled medium-sized. V and J are TRBV3-1 and TRBJ2-7, with D hard to call. Germline CDR1 LGHDT, CDR2 YNNKEL (reference sequence). The CDR3 covers 11 residues. Between the trimmed V and J ends, which lost 1 base and 4 bases, there was a span of 2 bases. The CDR3 here is CASSQGYEQYF. The CDR3 DNA follows: TGTGCCAGCAGCCAAGGGTACGAGCAGTACTTC.

This clonotype was seen repeatedly, ten times or more. CDR3 DNA sequence: TGCGCCAGCGTTGACAGGGGGCGAAAAGCTAGCACAGATACGCAGTATTTT. This codes for CASVDRGRKASTDTQYF. The J gene is TRBJ2-3, the V gene TRBV5-1; 10 bases agree with TRBD1. Germline trimming cut 7 bases from V and 0 bases from J; bases unmatched to any gene: 11. The CDR3 covers 17 residues. Germline V gives CDR1 SGHRS, CDR2 YFSETQ. The variable domain in full, with the rest retrieved from reference TRBV5-1 and TRBJ2-3, is KAGVTQTPRYLIKTRGQQVTLSCSPISGHRSVSWYQQTPGQGLQFLFEYFSETQRNKGNFPGRFSGRQFSNSRSEMNVSTLELGDSALYLCASVDRGRKASTDTQYFGPGTRLTVL.

By sample fraction, this clonotype is medium-sized. This chain links TRBV12-3 or TRBV12-4 with TRBJ1-1, with D unresolved. V shed 1 base and J shed 6 bases, with 9 bases lying between them. The CDR3 runs to 13 residues. CDR3 sequence (DNA): TGTGCCAGCAGTTTAGGTCCCGCTTCTGAAGCTTTCTTT. Its protein product is CASSLGPASEAFF.

This clonotype came up many times. The chain is built from TRBV5-1 and TRBJ2-1, with no clear D. Trimming shortened V by 8 bases and J by 5 bases, and 8 bases separated the two germline ends. CDR1 and CDR2 (germline): SGHRS, YFSETQ. This CDR3 has 11 residues. CDR3 in DNA: TGCGCCAGTGCCCGGGACAATGAGCAGTTCTTC. This sequence encodes CASARDNEQFF.

J is TRBJ2-3 and V is TRBV18; D is unresolved. V gave up 8 bases and J gave up 4 bases, with 13 bases separating them. The CDR3 extends over 13 amino acids. Germline V gene data show CDR1 as KGHSH and CDR2 as LQKENI. The CDR3 is CASKPTASDTQYF. Written as DNA, the CDR3 is TGTGCCAGCAAGCCGACGGCCTCAGATACGCAGTATTTT. Filled out from reference TRBV18 and TRBJ2-3, the complete variable domain reads NAGVMQNPRHLVRRRGQEARLRCSPMKGHSHVYWYRQLPEEGLKFMVYLQKENIIDESGMPKERFSAEFPKEGPSILRIQQVVRGDSAAYFCASKPTASDTQYFGPGTRLTVL.

This clonotype was counted many times. The rearrangement links TRBV5-5 to TRBJ2-7; D remains ambiguous. This CDR3 has 13 residues. Trimming took off 0 bases at V and 1 base at J, with 5 bases between the two ends. Germline V gene data show CDR1 as SGHKS and CDR2 as YYEKEE (reference sequence). For the CDR3, the DNA is TGTGCCAGCAGCTTGGTTTATTCCTACGAGCAGTACTTC. Amino acid sequence: CASSLVYSYEQYF.

This clonotype was observed at least ten times. The chain recombines TRBV25-1 with TRBJ2-7; D perhaps matches TRBD2 (7 bases). The CDR3 spans 18 residues. V gave up 1 base and J gave up 0 bases, with 19 bases separating them. Looked up from germline, CDR1 is MGHDK and CDR2 is SYGVNS. As DNA, the CDR3 is TGTGCCAGCAGTGAATGGGCCTCAGGGGAGGGAAGCTCCTACGAGCAGTACTTC. It is translated as CASSEWASGEGSSYEQYF.

This clonotype was observed many times. This chain connects TRBV18 to TRBJ2-5; D may be TRBD2 (6 bases). CDR1 is KGHSH, CDR2 LQKENI, per germline. This CDR3 is 16 amino acids long. V was trimmed by 1 base and J by 3 bases, leaving 15 bases between them. Here the CDR3 DNA reads TGTGCCAGCTCACCACTCCTAGCGAGTTCTAAAGAGACCCAGTACTTC. Amino acids: CASSPLLASSKETQYF.

This clonotype was seen many times. The chain couples TRBV29-1 to TRBJ2-2; 7 positions agree with TRBD1. Germline V gene data show CDR1 as SQVTM and CDR2 as ANQGSEA. There are 11 residues in the CDR3. J lost 6 bases, V lost 6 bases, and 1 base had no gene match. The DNA for the CDR3 is TGCAGCGTCAGGGGGTCCGGGGAGCTGTTTTTT. This codes for CSVRGSGELFF.

This clonotype was detected many times. This chain connects TRBV12-3 or TRBV12-4 to TRBJ1-4, with 9 bases matching TRBD1. V shed 5 bases, J shed 12 bases, and the junction held 13 bases outside the gene matches. This CDR3 spans 15 amino acids. In nucleotides, the CDR3 is TGTGCCAGCAGTGGTGGGACAGGGCGTTTACTAGAACTGTTTTTT. This encodes CASSGGTGRLLELFF.

This clonotype was counted many times. CDR3 in DNA: TGTGCCACCAGCAGTCCCCGGGATACGCAGTATTTT. It specifies CATSSPRDTQYF. J is TRBJ2-3 and V is TRBV15, with D uncertain. Trimming stripped 3 bases from V and 6 bases from J, with 7 bases between. The CDR3 loop spans 12 amino acids. The germline V gene encodes CDR1 LNHNV and CDR2 YYDKDF (reference sequence).

This clonotype showed up many times. The rearrangement uses TRBV20-1 and TRBJ2-7; 14 positions match TRBD2. Germline CDR1 and CDR2: DFQATT and SNEGSKA (reference sequence). This CDR3 spans 15 amino acids. V gave up 2 bases and J gave up 7 bases; unmatched junction bases: 7. The CDR3 nucleotides are TGCAGTGCTAGAACGGGACTAGCGGGGGACAAAGAGCAGTACTTC. This encodes CSARTGLAGDKEQYF.

This clonotype appeared many times. This chain links TRBV12-3 or TRBV12-4 with TRBJ2-2; D is unclear. V lost 3 bases and J lost 6, with 29 bases in between. This CDR3 spans 20 amino acids. DNA of the CDR3: TGTGCCAGCAGTTTTTTGGGTCTTGGTAGTCTCGAAGAGAGAGCCGGGGAGCTGTTTTTT. Its translation is CASSFLGLGSLEERAGELFF.

The genes are TRBV4-1 and TRBJ2-5, with 10 positions matching TRBD1. The germline CDR1 and CDR2 sequences are MGHRA and YSYEKL. J gave up 1 base and V 0 bases, and 2 bases lay outside the gene matches. The CDR3 contains 16 residues. In DNA, the CDR3 is TGCGCCAGCAGCCAAGAGGACAGGGGGGTCCAAGAGACCCAGTACTTC. Protein product: CASSQEDRGVQETQYF.

This clonotype was observed many times. V is TRBV28 and J is TRBJ2-1, with 11 bases matching TRBD2. The ends lost 8 bases at V and 0 bases at J; junction bases unmatched: 15. Germline V gene data show CDR1 as MDHEN and CDR2 as SYDVKM. CDR3 length equals 19 residues. CDR3 nucleotide sequence: TGTGCCAGCCAATTGAGGACTAGCGGGTCCCTCATCTCCTACAATGAGCAGTTCTTC. Protein product: CASQLRTSGSLISYNEQFF.

This clonotype was counted ten times or more. V is TRBV12-3 or TRBV12-4 and J is TRBJ2-5, with no clear D. CDR3 length equals 12 residues. The V gene lost 5 bases and the J gene lost 7 bases, with 11 bases spanning the gap. The CDR3 region is CASSISDGTQYF. CDR3 bases: TGTGCCAGCAGTATCTCCGACGGGACCCAGTACTTC.

The table lists this clonotype with many counts. The chain is built from TRBV12-3 or TRBV12-4 and TRBJ2-7; a weak D match, TRBD1 (6 bases). The CDR3 runs to 14 residues. Trimming cost V 3 bases and J 8 bases, with 17 bases left between them. The DNA for the CDR3 is TGTGCCAGCAGTTTCGAGGGGGAAACGAGGAAGCAGTACTTC. Amino acids: CASSFEGETRKQYF.

This clonotype was seen at least ten times. This chain joins TRBV20-1 and TRBJ2-2; D may be TRBD1 or TRBD2 (6 bases each). This CDR3 comprises 14 residues. The ends were cut back, 6 bases at V and 1 base at J, with 12 bases in the middle. Germline loops: CDR1 DFQATT, CDR2 SNEGSKA (reference sequence). The CDR3 bases are TGCAGTGCCGGAGGGGGAGTGAACACCGGGGAGCTGTTTTTT. Protein sequence: CSAGGGVNTGELFF.

This clonotype was recorded many times. The gene calls are TRBV12-3 or TRBV12-4 and TRBJ2-5, with D hard to call. CDR3 size: 12 residues. Trimming left V 3 bases short and J 8 bases short, with 10 bases between. The CDR3 spells CASSFSRETQYF. CDR3 nucleotides: TGTGCCAGCAGTTTTAGTAGGGAAACCCAGTACTTC.

In its sample, this clonotype ranks as medium-sized. The chain uses TRBV5-1 and TRBJ2-1, with 12 positions matching TRBD1. In germline, CDR1 is SGHRS, CDR2 YFSETQ. The CDR3 has 16 residues. Trimming at V came to 4 bases and at J to 6 bases, leaving 8 bases not matched to a gene. CDR3 nucleotides: TGCGCCAGCAGCCCAGGTTGGGACAGGGGGCTCAATGAGCAGTTCTTC. Protein product: CASSPGWDRGLNEQFF. Using reference TRBV5-1 and TRBJ2-1 for the parts outside the CDR3, the full variable domain is KAGVTQTPRYLIKTRGQQVTLSCSPISGHRSVSWYQQTPGQGLQFLFEYFSETQRNKGNFPGRFSGRQFSNSRSEMNVSTLELGDSALYLCASSPGWDRGLNEQFFGPGTRLTVL.

This clonotype was counted ten times or more. The chain has TRBV27 and TRBJ2-3; 9 bases match TRBD2. CDR3 size: 15 residues. V gave up 5 bases and J gave up 2 bases; unmatched junction bases: 5. CDR1 is MNHEY, CDR2 SMNVEV, per germline (reference sequence). CDR3 residues: CASSPLAGATDTQYF. CDR3 in DNA: TGTGCCAGCAGTCCCTTAGCGGGGGCCACAGATACGCAGTATTTT.

This clonotype was found many times. The chain recombines TRBV11-2 with TRBJ2-7; the D gene is possibly TRBD2 (6 bases). The V gene lost 1 base and the J gene lost 4 bases, with 20 bases spanning the gap. The CDR3 runs to 17 residues. Germline assignment: CDR1 SGHAT and CDR2 FQNNGV. For the CDR3, the DNA is TGTGCCAGCAGCTTAGGGACCTCACTAGGCGGGATTTACGAGCAGTACTTC. It is translated as CASSLGTSLGGIYEQYF.